Only a few counts were recorded for the clone carrying this T cell receptor (beta chain). The authors' processing: Researchers report that nucleated cell counts were estimated from reference gene primer amplification. Repertoires were generated with immunoSEQ multiplex PCR, while TCRdb's copy carries only in-frame clones and drops some. V, J and clone size are those of that table, while D and trimming were read from the DNA. The sample holds 120,000 to 150,000 clones, about 87% seen once. Seattle's enrolled individuals joined amid active infection and were then monitored longitudinally. Germline CDR1 and CDR2: MNHEY and SMNVEV (reference sequence). The CDR3 spans 15 residues. V was clipped by 5 bases and J by 4 bases, with 17 bases between them. The sample belongs to a study of blood T cell repertoires in COVID-19. Whole-study context: Sample material is recorded as cDNA or gDNA derived from T cells, B-cell-depleted T cells, or PBMCs.

The clonotype comes from a human donor with COVID-19, enrolled during active disease. The donor label of this sample is uncertain. Material: peripheral blood. The chain couples TRBV27 to TRBJ2-5; weak D call: TRBD1 (6 bases). The CDR3 reads CASSPTTGTSETQYF. The CDR3 coding sequence is TGTGCCAGCAGTCCCACCACCGGGACATCAGAGACCCAGTACTTC.